Sequencing of this T cell receptor (beta chain) was carried out in a study of T cells after yellow fever vaccination. Study details: Fractions of low cell number were prepared using SMART-Seq v4 Ultra Low Input.

The CDR3 has 15 residues. Trimming cost V 4 bases and J 2 bases; bases outside gene matches: 5. Germline V CDR1 and CDR2: MNHEY, SMNVEV (reference sequence). Using its own MiXCR run on the 5' RACE reads, TCRdb lists one record per CDR3 protein. Of a few hundred thousand distinct CDR3 sequences listed, around 3.1% were seen once; the top ten hold around 3.3%. The sequenced sample was CD4+ T cells sorted from PBMCs, obtained 10 days after the yellow fever booster vaccination. The receptor comes from a man aged 18-30 years who received the YFV17D yellow fever vaccine. The chain uses TRBV27 and TRBJ2-3; 8 nucleotides line up with TRBD2. CDR3 sequence (DNA): TGTGCCAGCAGTTCGTTAGCGGGGTTCACAGATACGCAGTATTTT. This codes for CASSSLAGFTDTQYF.